These 5 T cell receptor beta chains share one sample of origin, sequenced in a study of T-cell reconstitution after alpha-beta-depleted transplantation in children. Preparation of the TCRbeta library used unique molecular identifiers. In TCRdb, the PCR reads were re-called with MiXCR into one record per CDR3 protein. The sample holds a few hundred thousand distinct CDR3 sequences, 6.6% seen once. Specimen: PBMCs, collected before TCRalphabeta/CD19-depleted stem cell transplant. These receptor sequences come from a boy aged 2 to 10 with acute lymphoblastic leukemia, due to receive a stem cell transplant.

The sample holds a few counts of this clonotype. J is TRBJ2-7 and V is TRBV13, with D perhaps matching TRBD1 (6 bases). This CDR3 comprises 15 residues. Germline loops: CDR1 PRHDT, CDR2 FYEKMQ (reference sequence). V lost 4 bases and J 0 bases, leaving 13 bases between the germline ends. The CDR3, as DNA: TGTGCCAGCAGCTCGTGGGACACCAACTCCTACGAGCAGTACTTC. Translating gives CASSSWDTNSYEQYF.

This clonotype has ten or more counts. The chain is built from TRBV11-2 and TRBJ2-1, with 8 bases lining up with TRBD1. The germline V gene has CDR1 SGHAT and CDR2 FQNNGV. With V trimmed by 5 bases and J by 6 bases, 21 bases remained unmatched. CDR3 length equals 19 residues. CDR3 coding DNA: TGTGCCAGCAGCCCAAGGACAGGGCTTTATCGTAGTGGCGGCAATGAGCAGTTCTTC. Translating gives CASSPRTGLYRSGGNEQFF.

This clonotype came up many times. The chain is built from TRBV6-5 and TRBJ1-3; no firm D call. The CDR3 sequence is 13 residues long. V lost 10 bases to trimming and J lost 0 bases, with 10 bases between them. Germline V CDR1 and CDR2: MNHEY, SVGAGI. The CDR3 nucleotides read TGTGCCACCTCTATCAGCTCTGGAAACACCATATATTTT. Protein: CATSISSGNTIYF.

This clonotype was counted between two and nine times. The CDR3 region has the DNA TGTGCCAGCAGCTTTGACTTCTCCTACGAGCAGTACTTC. This encodes CASSFDFSYEQYF. The chain carries TRBV7-9 and TRBJ2-7; D is ambiguous. Trimming left V 3 bases short and J 0 bases short, with 6 bases between. CDR1 is SEHNR, CDR2 FQNEAQ, per germline (reference sequence). The CDR3 has 13 amino acids.

The chain joins TRBV20-1 to TRBJ2-5, with 8 bases lining up with TRBD1. The CDR3 is made up of 14 amino acids. Germline V lookup: CDR1 DFQATT, CDR2 SNEGSKA (reference sequence). Germline trimming cut 3 bases from V and 1 base from J; bases unmatched to any gene: 4. The CDR3 sequence is CSASPGGIQETQYF. The CDR3 bases are TGCAGTGCTAGTCCAGGGGGCATCCAAGAGACCCAGTACTTC.